This T cell receptor beta chain was obtained from a study of blood T cell repertoires in COVID-19. V dropped 4 bases and J dropped 7; count of bases not matched to a gene: 14. Germline V gives CDR1 SGDLS, CDR2 YYNGEE. The CDR3 is made up of 16 amino acids. A single count supports this clone. Authors' analysis steps: Cell counts per sample came from amplifying reference gene primers. Sequencing used immunoSEQ multiplex PCR; TCRdb keeps in-frame clones, though not all of them. The DNA was the basis for D and trimming; V, J and clone size are from that table. Among about 100,000 clones listed, roughly 90% were seen once.

This sequence joins TRBV9 and TRBJ2-1; 7 positions match TRBD2. The TCR comes from a man between 60 and 75 years old with acute or convalescent COVID-19. Sequencing input: peripheral blood. The CDR3 spells CASSPKSAGVSNEQFF. The DNA for the CDR3 is TGTGCCAGCAGCCCCAAATCTGCGGGAGTGAGTAATGAGCAGTTCTTC. Variable domain in full (rest from reference TRBV9 and TRBJ2-1): DSGVTQTPKHLITATGQRVTLRCSPRSGDLSVYWYQQSLDQGLQFLIQYYNGEERAKGNILERFSAQQFPDLHSELNLSSLELGDSALYFCASSPKSAGVSNEQFFGPGTRLTVL.